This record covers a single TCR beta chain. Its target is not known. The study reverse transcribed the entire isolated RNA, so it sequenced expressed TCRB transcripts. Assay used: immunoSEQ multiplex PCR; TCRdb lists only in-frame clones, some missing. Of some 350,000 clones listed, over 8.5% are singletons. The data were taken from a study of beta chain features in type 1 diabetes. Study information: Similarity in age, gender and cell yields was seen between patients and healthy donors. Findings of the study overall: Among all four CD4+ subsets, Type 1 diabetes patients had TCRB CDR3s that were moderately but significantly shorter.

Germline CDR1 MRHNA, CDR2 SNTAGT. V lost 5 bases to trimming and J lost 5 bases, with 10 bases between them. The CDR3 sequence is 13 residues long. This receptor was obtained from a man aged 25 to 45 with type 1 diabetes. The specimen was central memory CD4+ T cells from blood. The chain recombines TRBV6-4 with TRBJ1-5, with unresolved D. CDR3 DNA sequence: TGTGCCAGCAGTAACGGATTCGATCAGCCCCAGCATTTT. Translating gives CASSNGFDQPQHF.